These T cell receptor beta chains were read from a single sample in a study of PD-1 blockade in classical Hodgkin lymphoma. TCRdb's table, derived via immunoSEQ multiplex PCR, lists solely in-frame clones and lacks some. The profile shows just under 20,000 clones, around 90% of them singletons. The source was CD8+ T cells from blood, collected before the fourth cycle of nivolumab. The source of these receptors is a human donor with classical Hodgkin lymphoma. Each CDR3 is given with its conserved first and last residue.

TRBV7-9	CASSPKGGGGTEAFF
TRBV9	CASSGAGYQETQYF
TRBV30	CAWSTGQGDTEAFF
TRBV28	CASSQGAQTYEQYF
TRBV6-1	CASSEILLQGVGYTF
TRBV7-9	CASSPPGVLDTEAFF
TRBV7-9	CASSNQGQGAYEQYF
TRBV7-6	CASSLMRAWGTASYNEQFF
TRBV27	CASSGGKDTQYF
TRBV27	CASSSRGRGTPEAFF
TRBV28	CASSSGQGSYEQYF
TRBV27	CASSLFRAVHNEQFF
TRBV28	CASSYRVLRDGYTF
TRBV5-6	CASSQQGSSTDTQYF
TRBV5-1	CASSSPGAPNEKLFF
TRBV14	CASSSSRGSGNTIYF
TRBV12-5	CASGLVGQGNEQFF
TRBV27	CASSWTSDYGYTF
TRBV9	CASSLGTSGNYNEQFF
TRBV5-4	CASSSSYGTVNYGYTF
TRBV5-6	CASSPRTGSYDTQYF
TRBV29-1	CSTSHGESYEQYF
TRBV9	CASSGDSGSYPGNEQFF
TRBV7-9	CASSSSGSSYEQYF
TRBV2	CASSEGIRGWEQYF
TRBV7-9	CASSFLPGLAEAFF
TRBV7-8	CASSSLTGMNTEAFF
TRBV20-1	CSAKGGEQFF
TRBV7-9	CASSLALRESYEQYF
TRBV9	CASSVAHTGIEQYF
TRBV7-9	CASSYGTPISGANVLTF
TRBV27	CASGLQTRVLESSYNEQFF
TRBV29-1	CSANPMEEGAPTDTQYF
TRBV7-8	CASSLKETQYF
TRBV4-2	CASSQASGQETQYF
TRBV27	CASSPVGGDIKETQYF
TRBV15	CATSGQQGGSRGYTF
TRBV27	CASSFGEYNEQFF
TRBV5-1	CASSQDKERTYEQYF
TRBV5-6	CASSLLSEQYF
TRBV7-2	CASSSSQGGGDNEQFF
TRBV4-1	CASSQEPAARADTQYF
TRBV28	CASSPPGTSTEQFF
TRBV4-1	CASSQDLAMNTEAFF
TRBV7-9	CASSFEDYYNEQFF
TRBV5-5	CASSSPLGGGTQYF
TRBV29-1	CSVRTGWGYGYTF
TRBV27	CASSLSGYQPQHF
TRBV27	CASSPRRYNEQFF
TRBV10-3	CAISDPTAPYEQYF
TRBV10-3	CAISGDSGMPNTGELFF
TRBV29-1	CSVPGGSGANVLTF
TRBV29-1	CSVTGNYEQYF